This is a list of T cell receptor beta chains from one sample in a study of OX40 agonist ivuxolimab in advanced cancers. Only in-frame clones appear in the TCRdb table, and some are missing; sequencing was by immunoSEQ multiplex PCR. The table shows around 80,000 clones, with about nine tenths occurring only once. The source was CD4+ or CD8+ T cells sorted from blood, collected in a trial of the OX40 agonist ivuxolimab. These receptors all stem from an adult with an advanced solid tumor such as melanoma, head and neck, liver or kidney cancer. CDR3s include the opening cysteine and the closing phenylalanine or tryptophan. A D gene is named only where the DNA matches it firmly. Rows may omit the clone size; those that give it use once, few, many or a size class.

v_gene	j_gene	abundance	d_gene	CDR3aa	CDR3nt
TRBV10-2	TRBJ2-7	.	.	CASSESYEQYF	TGCGCCAGCAGTGAGTCCTACGAGCAGTACTTC
TRBV7-3	TRBJ2-1	.	.	CASSLNVGEQFF	TGTGCCAGCAGCTTAAATGTAGGGGAGCAGTTCTTC
TRBV28	TRBJ1-1	.	.	CASSPLGPGQAFF	TGTGCCAGCAGTCCCCTGGGCCCAGGGCAAGCTTTCTTT
TRBV5-1	TRBJ1-5	.	TRBD1	CASSLEDRSGPQHF	TGCGCCAGCAGCTTGGAGGACAGGTCGGGGCCCCAGCATTTT
TRBV19	TRBJ2-4	.	TRBD2	CASKRSLAENIQYF	TGTGCCAGTAAGAGGAGCCTAGCGGAAAACATTCAGTACTTC
TRBV9	TRBJ1-5	.	.	CASSVAADGNQPQHF	TGTGCCAGCAGCGTAGCCGCCGACGGCAATCAGCCCCAGCATTTT
TRBV28	TRBJ2-1	.	.	CASRPPQVGEQFF	TGTGCCAGCAGGCCCCCACAGGTCGGTGAGCAGTTCTTC
TRBV14	TRBJ1-1	.	TRBD1	CASSQDRSGTGGPEAFF	TGTGCCAGCAGCCAAGATAGGTCCGGGACAGGGGGCCCAGAAGCTTTCTTT
TRBV29-1	TRBJ2-3	.	.	CSVGYTDTQYF	TGCAGCGTTGGGTACACAGATACGCAGTATTTT
TRBV30	TRBJ1-2	.	TRBD1	CAWRGTGRINYGYTF	TGTGCCTGGCGCGGGACAGGAAGGATTAACTATGGCTACACCTTC
TRBV6-6	TRBJ1-5	few	TRBD1	CASRGQGKGQPQHF	TGTGCCAGCCGCGGACAGGGTAAGGGTCAGCCCCAGCATTTT
TRBV5-1	TRBJ1-1	.	.	CASSLMTLNTEAFF	TGCGCCAGCAGCTTGATGACTTTGAACACTGAAGCTTTCTTT
TRBV4-2	TRBJ1-5	few	.	CASSQVRARDNQPQHF	TGTGCCAGCAGCCAAGTTCGGGCTAGGGACAATCAGCCCCAGCATTTT
TRBV6-1	TRBJ1-6	.	.	CASRDRVSNSPLHF	TGTGCCAGCAGGGACAGAGTCAGCAATTCACCCCTCCACTTT
TRBV7-3	TRBJ2-2	.	TRBD2	CASSSSGTSGGWNTGELFF	TGTGCCAGCAGCTCCTCCGGGACTAGCGGGGGCTGGAACACCGGGGAGCTGTTTTTT
TRBV7-9	TRBJ1-6	.	.	CASSHRTDSPLHF	TGTGCCAGCAGTCATCGAACGGATTCACCCCTCCACTTT
TRBV5-1	TRBJ2-3	.	.	CASSLGDTVLTDTQYF	TGCGCCAGCAGCTTAGGGGACACAGTACTGACAGATACGCAGTATTTT
TRBV18	TRBJ1-6	.	TRBD1	CASSPPGQGFGSPLHF	TGTGCCAGCTCACCACCGGGACAGGGGTTCGGATCACCCCTCCACTTT
TRBV6-1	TRBJ1-5	.	.	CASSVNRVPQPQHF	TGTGCCAGCAGTGTAAACAGGGTACCTCAGCCCCAGCATTTT
TRBV4-2	TRBJ1-2	.	.	CASSQEGGNLYGYTF	TGTGCCAGCAGCCAAGAAGGCGGGAACCTCTATGGCTACACCTTC
TRBV6-7	TRBJ2-7	.	.	CASSARGYIRIMSSYEQYF	TGTGCCAGCAGTGCCAGAGGATATATCAGGATTATGAGCTCCTACGAGCAGTACTTC
TRBV2	TRBJ2-7	.	TRBD2	CASSGLAGRYEQYF	TGTGCCAGCAGTGGACTAGCGGGAAGGTACGAGCAGTACTTC
TRBV11-2	TRBJ2-5	.	.	CASSSRPPRQETQYF	TGTGCCAGCAGCTCCCGGCCTCCCCGCCAAGAGACCCAGTACTTC
TRBV5-4	TRBJ2-2	.	TRBD2	CASSLGLALKTGELFF	TGTGCCAGCAGCCTCGGACTAGCCCTTAAGACCGGGGAGCTGTTTTTT
TRBV19	TRBJ2-1	.	TRBD2	CASSIGTSGIHNEQFF	TGTGCCAGTAGTATCGGGACTAGCGGGATCCACAATGAGCAGTTCTTC
TRBV2	TRBJ2-7	.	.	CASGSPSYEQYF	TGTGCCAGCGGATCGCCATCCTACGAGCAGTACTTC
TRBV6-5	TRBJ2-2	once	.	CASSYAGTGELFF	TGTGCCAGCAGTTATGCAGGCACCGGGGAGCTGTTTTTT
TRBV5-1	TRBJ2-4	.	TRBD2	CASSGLAGSDIQYF	TGCGCCAGCAGCGGACTAGCGGGCTCTGACATTCAGTACTTC
TRBV5-1	TRBJ2-1	.	TRBD1	CASSLAGRGSSYNEQFF	TGCGCCAGCAGCTTGGCCGGCAGGGGGTCGTCCTACAATGAGCAGTTCTTC
TRBV27	TRBJ1-1	.	.	CASSHVGGTEAFF	TGTGCCAGCAGCCACGTCGGGGGGACTGAAGCTTTCTTT
TRBV5-4	TRBJ2-7	.	.	CASSKNPPLGSYEQYF	TGTGCCAGCAGCAAGAACCCCCCCCTCGGGTCCTACGAGCAGTACTTC
TRBV12-5	TRBJ1-5	.	TRBD1	CASARDRYQPQHF	TGTGCTAGTGCCCGGGACAGATATCAGCCCCAGCATTTT
TRBV9	TRBJ2-5	.	TRBD1	CASSAAGQGGGETQYF	TGTGCCAGCAGCGCCGCGGGACAGGGGGGTGGAGAGACCCAGTACTTC
TRBV6-1	TRBJ1-6	.	TRBD1	CASSDRGGYNSPLHF	TGTGCCAGCAGCGACAGGGGCGGCTATAATTCACCCCTCCACTTT
TRBV5-1	TRBJ2-7	.	TRBD1	CASAESRGYRDEQYF	TGCGCCAGCGCTGAAAGCAGGGGGTACAGAGACGAGCAGTACTTC
TRBV29-1	TRBJ1-1	.	TRBD1	CSVREGANTEAFF	TGCAGCGTTAGAGAGGGGGCGAACACTGAAGCTTTCTTT
TRBV7-9	TRBJ1-1	.	.	CASGRGTEAFF	TGTGCCAGCGGGAGGGGGACTGAAGCTTTCTTT
TRBV5-1	TRBJ1-2	.	.	CASSPAEIGYGYTF	TGCGCCAGCAGCCCGGCCGAGATCGGCTATGGCTACACCTTC
TRBV6-4	TRBJ2-6	.	.	CASSDSSVGANVLTF	TGTGCCAGCAGTGACTCGTCAGTCGGGGCCAACGTCCTGACTTTC
TRBV5-4	TRBJ2-1	.	TRBD2	CASSSSPGTRNEQFF	TGTGCCAGCAGCTCAAGTCCCGGGACTAGGAATGAGCAGTTCTTC
TRBV6-6	TRBJ2-2	.	TRBD2	CASSYGRGRGTGELFF	TGTGCCAGCAGTTACGGGCGGGGGAGAGGGACCGGGGAGCTGTTTTTT
TRBV2	TRBJ2-2	.	.	CASRQGHTGELFF	TGTGCCAGCCGGCAGGGGCACACCGGGGAGCTGTTTTTT
TRBV7-2	TRBJ2-7	.	.	CASSGRGYEQYF	TGTGCCAGCAGCGGCAGAGGCTACGAGCAGTACTTC
TRBV2	TRBJ1-2	.	.	CASTRMRVEFVCTF	TGTGCCAGCACAAGAATGCGAGTCGAATTTGTCTGCACCTTC
TRBV19	TRBJ2-7	.	TRBD2	CASRLAGEYEQYF	TGTGCCAGCCGACTAGCGGGAGAGTACGAGCAGTACTTC
TRBV2	TRBJ1-1	.	.	CASSVGARGSTFF	TGTGCCAGCAGTGTGGGAGCGAGGGGATCTACTTTCTTT
TRBV30	TRBJ2-7	once	.	CAWSRGSSYEQYF	TGTGCCTGGAGTCGGGGGAGTTCCTACGAGCAGTACTTC
TRBV6-5	TRBJ2-7	.	TRBD2	CASRPGLGGSYEQYF	TGTGCCAGCAGGCCGGGACTAGGGGGCTCCTACGAGCAGTACTTC
TRBV15	TRBJ2-1	.	.	CATKGGAWDNEQFF	TGTGCCACCAAAGGAGGGGCATGGGACAATGAGCAGTTCTTC
TRBV6-5	TRBJ1-1	.	.	CASSYSHLNTEAFF	TGTGCCAGCAGTTACTCGCACCTGAACACTGAAGCTTTCTTT
TRBV5-1	TRBJ2-2	.	TRBD2	CASRPGLAGLTGELFF	TGCGCCAGCAGACCGGGACTAGCGGGGCTCACCGGGGAGCTGTTTTTT
TRBV5-5	TRBJ2-1	once	.	CASSLVGGGLVHNEQFF	TGTGCCAGCAGCTTGGTCGGTGGGGGACTGGTCCACAATGAGCAGTTCTTC
TRBV19	TRBJ1-2	.	.	CASTQERARYGYTF	TGTGCCAGCACCCAAGAGAGGGCACGCTATGGCTACACCTTC
TRBV5-1	TRBJ1-1	.	TRBD1	CASGQGISNTEAFF	TGCGCCAGCGGACAGGGTATTTCGAACACTGAAGCTTTCTTT
TRBV15	TRBJ2-5	.	TRBD1	CATSIDRAWTQYF	TGTGCCACCAGCATTGACAGGGCCTGGACCCAGTACTTC
TRBV30	TRBJ1-2	.	TRBD1	CAWRRTGGGGYTF	TGTGCCTGGAGGAGGACAGGGGGCGGTGGCTACACCTTC
TRBV19	TRBJ1-6	.	TRBD1	CASREQGAGRSPLHF	TGTGCCAGCCGAGAACAGGGGGCTGGTAGGTCACCCCTCCACTTT
TRBV29-1	TRBJ1-5	.	.	CSVGGGNQPQHF	TGCAGCGTGGGGGGTGGCAATCAGCCCCAGCATTTT
TRBV23-1	TRBJ2-1	.	.	CASSPRGKHNEQFF	TGCGCCAGCAGTCCCCGTGGCAAACACAATGAGCAGTTCTTC
TRBV18	TRBJ1-1	once	TRBD1	CASSLGTGGTEAFF	TGTGCCAGCTCACTAGGGACAGGGGGCACTGAAGCTTTCTTT